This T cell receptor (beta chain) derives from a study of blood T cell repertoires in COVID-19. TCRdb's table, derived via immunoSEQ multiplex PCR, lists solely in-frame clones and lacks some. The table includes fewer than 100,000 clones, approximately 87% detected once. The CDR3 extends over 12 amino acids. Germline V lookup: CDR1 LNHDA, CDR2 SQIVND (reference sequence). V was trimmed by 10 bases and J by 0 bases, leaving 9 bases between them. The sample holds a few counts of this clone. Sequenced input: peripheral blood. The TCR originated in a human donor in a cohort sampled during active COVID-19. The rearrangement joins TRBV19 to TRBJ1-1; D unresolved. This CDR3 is CATGIMNTEAFF. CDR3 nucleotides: TGTGCCACCGGTATTATGAACACTGAAGCTTTCTTT.